This is a list of T cell receptor beta chains from one sample in a study of control samples from healthy donors and cancer patients. The protocol was immunoSEQ multiplex PCR, while the TCRdb copy is restricted to in-frame clones and leaves out a portion. The sample lists some 150,000 clones, less than 95% seen once, with roughly 15% in the top ten. The specimen sequenced was PBMCs. Receptors were obtained from a man aged 60-69 years with colorectal cancer. CDR3s include the opening cysteine and the closing phenylalanine or tryptophan. The D gene is left open where the match is weak. Clone size, where shown, is once, few, many, or a class for clones that have expanded.

>.|TRBJ2-7|.|TRBV15
CATSGYGADEQYF
TGTGCCACCAGCGGCTACGGGGCGGACGAGCAGTACTTC
>once|TRBJ1-5|.|TRBV30
CAWRGRGDQPQHF
TGTGCCTGGAGAGGTAGGGGCGACCAGCCCCAGCATTTT
>.|TRBJ2-5|.|TRBV7-9
CASSSGWGAEETQYF
TGTGCCAGCAGCTCGGGGTGGGGGGCGGAAGAGACCCAGTACTTC
>once|TRBJ1-3|.|TRBV30
CAWGKRGAAGNTIYF
TGTGCCTGGGGGAAAAGGGGGGCCGCTGGAAACACCATATATTTT
>.|TRBJ2-3|.|TRBV5-1
CASSPWTDRADTQYF
TGCGCCAGCAGCCCTTGGACAGATAGAGCAGATACGCAGTATTTT
>.|TRBJ2-1|TRBD2|TRBV5-1
CASSSSGARGEQFF
TGCGCCAGCAGCTCCAGCGGGGCGAGGGGTGAGCAGTTCTTC
>.|TRBJ1-2|TRBD1|TRBV5-4
CASSPQGATNYGYTF
TGTGCCAGCAGCCCCCAGGGGGCAACTAACTATGGCTACACCTTC
>.|TRBJ2-6|.|TRBV6-5
CASSRYSGANVLTF
TGTGCCAGCAGTAGGTACTCTGGGGCCAACGTCCTGACTTTC
>.|TRBJ2-3|.|TRBV2
CASSPPTGGTDTQYF
TGTGCCAGCAGCCCACCGACGGGAGGCACAGATACGCAGTATTTT
>.|TRBJ2-1|TRBD1|TRBV18
CASSPANPRQGNEQFF
TGTGCCAGCTCACCCGCAAACCCGCGACAGGGGAATGAGCAGTTCTTC
>.|TRBJ1-3|.|TRBV29-1
CSARWGEDSGNTIYF
TGCAGCGCGAGGTGGGGAGAAGACTCTGGAAACACCATATATTTT
>.|TRBJ2-3|.|TRBV9
CASSPERGRRDTQYF
TGTGCCAGCAGCCCAGAAAGGGGGAGGAGGGATACGCAGTATTTT
>.|TRBJ1-3|.|TRBV5-1
CASSSQQRNTIYF
TGCGCCAGCAGCTCTCAACAGCGAAACACCATATATTTT
>.|TRBJ2-3|.|TRBV7-2
CASSKQVDTQYF
TGTGCCAGCAGCAAACAGGTAGATACGCAGTATTTT
>few|TRBJ2-3|.|TRBV12-3/TRBV12-4
CASSYADTQYF
TGTGCCAGCAGTTATGCAGATACGCAGTATTTT
>.|TRBJ1-2|.|TRBV24-1
CATSDFALSYGYTF
TGTGCCACCAGTGATTTTGCCCTAAGCTATGGCTACACCTTC
>.|TRBJ1-4|.|TRBV4-1
CASSRMGGVFGEKLFF
TGCGCCAGCAGCCGGATGGGGGGGGTTTTTGGTGAAAAACTGTTTTTT
>.|TRBJ1-4|.|TRBV7-2
CASSLGQKSNEKLFF
TGTGCCAGCAGCTTAGGACAGAAATCTAATGAAAAACTGTTTTTT
>.|TRBJ1-2|.|TRBV3-1/TRBV3-2
CASSQDGRGRYGYTF
TGTGCCAGCAGCCAAGACGGCAGGGGCCGGTATGGCTACACCTTC
>once|TRBJ2-3|.|TRBV10-3
CAISWTDTDTQYF
TGTGCCATCAGCTGGACGGACACAGATACGCAGTATTTT
>.|TRBJ2-7|.|TRBV19
CASSTPGGPTYEQYF
TGTGCCAGTAGTACCCCTGGGGGACCCACCTACGAGCAGTACTTC
>.|TRBJ1-1|.|TRBV28
CASVGNTEAFF
TGTGCCAGCGTCGGGAACACTGAAGCTTTCTTT
>.|TRBJ1-3|.|TRBV21-1
CASSNYTDGNTIYF
TGTGCCAGCAGCAACTACACGGACGGAAACACCATATATTTT
>.|TRBJ2-5|.|TRBV7-2
CASSTWTETQETQYF
TGTGCCAGCAGCACCTGGACCGAGACCCAAGAGACCCAGTACTTC
>.|TRBJ1-1|.|TRBV28
CASSLLGGGSEAFF
TGTGCCAGCAGTTTATTAGGGGGGGGGTCTGAAGCTTTCTTT
>.|TRBJ2-5|.|TRBV12-3/TRBV12-4
CASSSREETQYF
TGTGCCAGCAGTTCAAGGGAAGAGACCCAGTACTTC
>.|TRBJ1-1|TRBD1|TRBV19
CASSLDPQDRVNTEAFF
TGTGCCAGTAGCCTAGACCCTCAGGACAGGGTGAACACTGAAGCTTTCTTT
>.|TRBJ1-2|.|TRBV7-9
CASSPYQWRSGYTF
TGTGCCAGCAGCCCCTACCAGTGGCGTTCAGGCTACACCTTC
>.|TRBJ2-1|TRBD1|TRBV5-4
CASSPGQGSWNEQFF
TGTGCCAGCAGCCCCGGACAGGGGTCTTGGAATGAGCAGTTCTTC
>.|TRBJ2-7|.|TRBV6-5
CAVTGVASTYEQYF
TGTGCCGTCACTGGGGTTGCCTCTACCTACGAGCAGTACTTC
>.|TRBJ1-1|TRBD1|TRBV11-1
CASSSRTGRNTEAFF
TGTGCCAGCAGCTCTAGGACAGGGAGGAACACTGAAGCTTTCTTT
>.|TRBJ1-2|.|TRBV6-5
CASSFSTANYGYTF
TGTGCCAGCAGCTTCTCGACAGCTAACTATGGCTACACCTTC
>.|TRBJ1-2|.|TRBV6-5
CASIERGASNYGYTF
TGTGCCAGCATCGAAAGGGGGGCCTCTAACTATGGCTACACCTTC
>.|TRBJ2-3|TRBD1|TRBV5-6
CASSKTGGSTDTQYF
TGTGCCAGCAGCAAAACAGGGGGCAGCACAGATACGCAGTATTTT
>.|TRBJ1-2|.|TRBV5-1
CASSSTTMGGPGYTF
TGCGCCAGCAGCTCTACTACCATGGGGGGGCCTGGCTACACCTTC
>.|TRBJ1-1|.|TRBV10-3
CAISARAGVGNTEAFF
TGTGCCATCAGTGCTAGGGCAGGGGTAGGGAACACTGAAGCTTTCTTT
>.|TRBJ2-1|TRBD2|TRBV4-3
CASSQEWRGGFNEQFF
TGCGCCAGCAGCCAAGAGTGGCGGGGGGGCTTCAATGAGCAGTTCTTC
>.|TRBJ1-2|.|TRBV2
CASSLGGRGYTF
TGTGCCAGCAGTCTCGGGGGTAGGGGCTACACCTTC
>.|TRBJ2-5|TRBD2|TRBV27
CASSPGTSGQETQYF
TGTGCCAGCAGTCCCGGGACTAGCGGCCAAGAGACCCAGTACTTC
>once|TRBJ2-3|.|TRBV27
CASSLVAGTDTQYF
TGTGCCAGCAGCTTGGTAGCGGGCACAGATACGCAGTATTTT
>.|TRBJ2-3|TRBD2|TRBV6-2/TRBV6-3
CASSQGTSGGSWGTDTQYF
TGTGCCAGCAGCCAAGGAACTAGCGGGGGTTCCTGGGGCACAGATACGCAGTATTTT
>.|TRBJ1-5|.|TRBV9
CASSVVGGEGDVGYSNQPQHF
TGTGCCAGCAGCGTAGTTGGGGGGGAGGGTGATGTGGGATATAGCAATCAGCCCCAGCATTTT
>.|TRBJ2-5|TRBD1|TRBV5-1
CASSLTGAGETQYF
TGCGCCAGCAGCTTGACAGGGGCCGGGGAGACCCAGTACTTC
>.|TRBJ2-7|TRBD1|TRBV7-2
CASSSDRGREQYF
TGTGCCAGCAGCTCAGACAGGGGGCGAGAGCAGTACTTC
>.|TRBJ1-4|.|TRBV10-2
CASSRDGDEKLFF
TGCGCCAGCAGTCGGGACGGGGATGAAAAACTGTTTTTT
>.|TRBJ1-4|TRBD1|TRBV6-5
CASGVVGQLNEKLFF
TGTGCCAGCGGAGTGGTGGGACAGCTGAATGAAAAACTGTTTTTT